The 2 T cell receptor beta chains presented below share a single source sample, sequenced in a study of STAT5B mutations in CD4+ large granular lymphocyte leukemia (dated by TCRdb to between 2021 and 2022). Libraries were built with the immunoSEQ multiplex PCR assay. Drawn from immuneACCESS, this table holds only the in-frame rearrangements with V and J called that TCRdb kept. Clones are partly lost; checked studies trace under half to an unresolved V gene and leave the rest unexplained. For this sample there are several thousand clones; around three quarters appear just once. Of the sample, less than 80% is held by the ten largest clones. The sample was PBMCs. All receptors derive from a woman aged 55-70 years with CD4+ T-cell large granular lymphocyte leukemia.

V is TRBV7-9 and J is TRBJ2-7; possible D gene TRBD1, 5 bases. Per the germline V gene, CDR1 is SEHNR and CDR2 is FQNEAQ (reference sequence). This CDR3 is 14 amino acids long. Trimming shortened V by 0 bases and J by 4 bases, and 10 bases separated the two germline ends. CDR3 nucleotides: TGTGCCAGCAGCTTAGCCGAGACAGCTTACGAGCAGTACTTC. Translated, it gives CASSLAETAYEQYF.

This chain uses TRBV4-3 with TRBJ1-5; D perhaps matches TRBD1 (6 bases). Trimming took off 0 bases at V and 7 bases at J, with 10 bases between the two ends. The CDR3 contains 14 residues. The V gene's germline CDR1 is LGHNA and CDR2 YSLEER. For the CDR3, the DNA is TGCGCCAGCAGCCAAGAAAGGGGGGGACAGCCCCAGCATTTT. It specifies CASSQERGGQPQHF.